This TCR beta chain was captured by sequencing in a study of T cells in Graves' hyperthyroidism and ophthalmopathy. Overall study results and limits: Ophthalmopathy, as predicted by the model, came a median roughly 6.8 months after the prediction.

Reasons for excluding patients were uncontrolled infection, other autoimmune disease, pregnancy or lactation. The study collected blood at first hyperthyroidism diagnosis, before any ophthalmopathy symptoms arose. This CDR3 spans 13 amino acids. J lost 8 bases, V lost 8 bases, and 7 bases had no gene match. The germline CDR1 and CDR2 sequences are SNHLY and FYNNEI. This clonotype was seen at least ten times. What it recognizes is unknown. Amplification of TCR beta CDR3 regions used RNA as the template. With the HTBI primer set, the TCR CDR3 went through a first round of RT-PCR. TCRdb independently ran MiXCR on the multiplex PCR reads; one entry per CDR3 protein. The sample includes a few hundred thousand distinct CDR3 sequences, approximately 13% of them seen just once.

The source of this sequence is a man aged 30 to 45 with Graves' hyperthyroidism that later progressed to Graves' ophthalmopathy. The specimen was blood. The V gene is TRBV2, the J gene TRBJ2-1; TRBD2 matches 9 bases. CDR3 amino acids: CASEGGGADEQFF. The CDR3, as DNA: TGTGCCAGCGAGGGCGGGGGGGCCGATGAGCAGTTCTTC.